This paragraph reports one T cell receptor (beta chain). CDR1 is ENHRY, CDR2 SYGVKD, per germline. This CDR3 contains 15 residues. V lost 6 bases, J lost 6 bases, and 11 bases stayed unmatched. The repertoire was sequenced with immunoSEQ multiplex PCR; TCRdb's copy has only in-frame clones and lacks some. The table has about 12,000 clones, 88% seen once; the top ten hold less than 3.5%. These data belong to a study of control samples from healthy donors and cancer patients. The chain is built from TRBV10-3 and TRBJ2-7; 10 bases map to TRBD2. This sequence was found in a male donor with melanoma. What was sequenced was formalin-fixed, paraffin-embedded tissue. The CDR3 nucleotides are TGTGCCATCAGCAACTACAGCGGGAGGGTCAGCGAGCAGTACTTC. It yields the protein CAISNYSGRVSEQYF.